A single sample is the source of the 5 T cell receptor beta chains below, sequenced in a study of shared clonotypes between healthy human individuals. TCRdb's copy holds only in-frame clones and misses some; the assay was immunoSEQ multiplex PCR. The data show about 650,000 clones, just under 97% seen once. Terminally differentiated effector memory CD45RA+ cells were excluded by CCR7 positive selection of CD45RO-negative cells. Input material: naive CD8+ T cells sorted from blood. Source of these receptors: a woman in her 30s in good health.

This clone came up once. This CDR3 is CASSFGASGIYNEQFF. CDR3 nucleotide sequence: TGTGCCAGCAGTTTTGGGGCTAGCGGGATTTACAATGAGCAGTTCTTC. V is TRBV28 and J is TRBJ2-1; TRBD2 matches 9 bases. CDR3 length equals 16 residues. Germline trimming cut 3 bases from V and 4 bases from J; bases unmatched to any gene: 7. Germline V lookup: CDR1 MDHEN, CDR2 SYDVKM. Filled out from reference TRBV28 and TRBJ2-1, the complete variable domain reads DVKVTQSSRYLVKRTGEKVFLECVQDMDHENMFWYRQDPGLGLRLIYFSYDVKMKEKGDIPEGYSVSREKKERFSLILESASTNQTSMYLCASSFGASGIYNEQFFGPGTRLTVL.

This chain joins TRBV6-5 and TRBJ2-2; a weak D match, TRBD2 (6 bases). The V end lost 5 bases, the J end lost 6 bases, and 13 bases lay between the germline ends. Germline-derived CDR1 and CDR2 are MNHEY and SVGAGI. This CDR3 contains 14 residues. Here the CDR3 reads CASSNLPGAGELFF. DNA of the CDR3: TGTGCCAGCAGTAACCTCCCGGGGGCCGGGGAGCTGTTTTTT.

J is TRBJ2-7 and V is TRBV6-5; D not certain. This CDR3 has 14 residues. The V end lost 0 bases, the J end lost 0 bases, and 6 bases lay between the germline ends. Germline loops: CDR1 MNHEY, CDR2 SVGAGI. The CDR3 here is CASSYSGSSYEQYF. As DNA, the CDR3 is TGTGCCAGCAGTTACTCTGGCAGCTCCTACGAGCAGTACTTC.

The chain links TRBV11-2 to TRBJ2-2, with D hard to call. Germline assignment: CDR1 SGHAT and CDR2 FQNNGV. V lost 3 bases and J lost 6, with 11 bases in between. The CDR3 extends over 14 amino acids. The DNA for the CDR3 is TGTGCCAGCAGCTTGGTAATGGGTCCCGGGGAGCTGTTTTTT. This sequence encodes CASSLVMGPGELFF.

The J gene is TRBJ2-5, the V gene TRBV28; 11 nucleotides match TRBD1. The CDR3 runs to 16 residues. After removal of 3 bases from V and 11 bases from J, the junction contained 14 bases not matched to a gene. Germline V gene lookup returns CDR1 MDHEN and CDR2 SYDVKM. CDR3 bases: TGTGCCAGCAGTTTTCTTGTCGGACAGGGGGCGGGAGAGCAGTACTTC. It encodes CASSFLVGQGAGEQYF.